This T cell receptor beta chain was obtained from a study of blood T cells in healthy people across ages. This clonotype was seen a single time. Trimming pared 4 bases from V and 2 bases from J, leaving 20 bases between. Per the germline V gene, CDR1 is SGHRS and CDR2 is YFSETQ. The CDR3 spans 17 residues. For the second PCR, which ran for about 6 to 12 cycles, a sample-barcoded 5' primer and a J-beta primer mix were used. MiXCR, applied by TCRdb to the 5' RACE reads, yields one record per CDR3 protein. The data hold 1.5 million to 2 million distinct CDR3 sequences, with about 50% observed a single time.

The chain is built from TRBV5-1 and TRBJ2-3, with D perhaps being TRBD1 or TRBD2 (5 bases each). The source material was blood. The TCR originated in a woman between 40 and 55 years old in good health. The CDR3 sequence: CASSRGQVRAHTDTQYF. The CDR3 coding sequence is TGCGCCAGCAGCCGGGGCCAGGTTAGGGCCCACACAGATACGCAGTATTTT.